This T cell receptor beta chain was found in a study of beta chain features in type 1 diabetes. Study results and limitations: Shortening that was moderate but significant affected the TCRB CDR3s of Type 1 diabetes patients in all four CD4+ subsets. Researchers caution that PCR might favor shorter templates, equally among patients and controls. There were fewer insertions and more deletions at the VDJ junctions of type 1 diabetes patients.

V was pared by 3 bases and J by 2 bases, with 6 bases of the junction left unmatched. The CDR3 loop spans 15 amino acids. Looked up from germline, CDR1 is SGHAT and CDR2 is FQNNGV. Details on this clone: Its antigen is not known.

CD45RO/CCR7/CD25/CD127/CD95/CD27 sorting isolated CD4+ naive, central memory, regulatory and stem cell-like memory cells. Reverse transcribing all isolated RNA meant expressed TCRB transcripts were sequenced. Profiled with immunoSEQ multiplex PCR; TCRdb holds only in-frame clones, not every one. This table holds 120,000 to 150,000 clones, more than 9% found once. Sample: naive CD4+ T cells from blood. This clonotype originated in a man between 18 and 29 years old in good health. This chain uses TRBV11-2 with TRBJ2-5, with TRBD1 matching over 7 bases. The CDR3 DNA sequence: TGTGCCAGCAGCTTTTACAGGGGTCGGCAAGAGACCCAGTACTTC. Its protein is CASSFYRGRQETQYF.